The 22 T cell receptor beta chains below all came from one sample that was sequenced in a study of immune evolution from preneoplasia to lung adenocarcinoma. This table comes from immunoSEQ multiplex PCR, and its TCRdb copy is limited to in-frame clones, with some not included. The sample consists of fewer than 6,000 clones, around three quarters of them appearing once. The specimen was FFPE minimally invasive lung adenocarcinoma tissue. The receptors derive from a person in their sixties or seventies with lung adenocarcinoma.

This clone has more than one count but fewer than ten. This CDR3 is also generated by other DNA sequences in the sample. V usage is TRBV18 and J usage is TRBJ2-3; possibly TRBD1 for D (6 bases). Trimming shortened V by 5 bases and J by 3 bases, and 9 bases separated the two germline ends. The CDR3 has 13 residues. CDR1 and CDR2 from the germline V gene are KGHSH and LQKENI. The CDR3, as DNA: TGTGCCAGCTCAGCGGACAGAACAGATACGCAGTATTTT. It encodes CASSADRTDTQYF.

The J gene is TRBJ2-7, the V gene TRBV28, with TRBD1 identical over 9 bases. Germline CDR1 MDHEN, CDR2 SYDVKM. The CDR3 runs to 15 residues. Unmatched junction bases numbered 11, after V lost 7 bases and J lost 4 bases. The CDR3 DNA sequence: TGTGCCAGCAAAATGCCGGGACAGGGTGGGTACGAGCAGTACTTC. As protein: CASKMPGQGGYEQYF. Filled out from reference TRBV28 and TRBJ2-7, the complete variable domain reads DVKVTQSSRYLVKRTGEKVFLECVQDMDHENMFWYRQDPGLGLRLIYFSYDVKMKEKGDIPEGYSVSREKKERFSLILESASTNQTSMYLCASKMPGQGGYEQYFGPGTRLTVT.

By sample fraction, this clone is medium-sized. The gene calls are TRBV11-2 and TRBJ1-5, with no clear D. V was clipped by 5 bases and J by 11 bases, with 4 bases between them. Germline assignment: CDR1 SGHAT and CDR2 FQNNGV. The CDR3 consists of 9 residues. CDR3 loop: CASSQTQHF. The CDR3 DNA follows: TGTGCCAGCAGCCAGACCCAGCATTTT.

The chain employs TRBV11-2 and TRBJ1-1, with 7 nucleotides matching TRBD1. The germline V gene encodes CDR1 SGHAT and CDR2 FQNNGV. The CDR3 spans 13 residues. V lost 5 bases to trimming and J lost 7 bases; unmatched junction nucleotides: 7. CDR3 amino acids: CASSLSWDSEAFF. Written as DNA, the CDR3 is TGTGCCAGCAGCCTTTCCTGGGACAGTGAAGCTTTCTTT. Variable domain in full (rest from reference TRBV11-2 and TRBJ1-1): EAGVAQSPRYKIIEKRQSVAFWCNPISGHATLYWYQQILGQGPKLLIQFQNNGVVDDSQLPKDRFSAERLKGVDSTLKIQPAKLEDSAVYLCASSLSWDSEAFFGQGTRLTVV.

This rearrangement joins TRBV2 to TRBJ1-2, with D hard to call. The germline V and J ends were trimmed by 3 bases and 7 bases, with 12 bases remaining between them. This CDR3 is built from 13 residues. The V gene's germline CDR1 is SNHLY and CDR2 FYNNEI. Here the CDR3 reads CASSEASLAGYTF. The CDR3 region has the DNA TGTGCCAGCAGTGAGGCGTCACTAGCTGGCTACACCTTC.

This sequence joins TRBV5-1 and TRBJ2-6, with D possibly being TRBD2 (5 bases). Trimming took off 5 bases at V and 0 bases at J, with 15 bases between the two ends. This CDR3 is built from 17 residues. Germline-derived CDR1 and CDR2 are SGHRS and YFSETQ. CDR3 nucleotide sequence: TGCGCCAGCAGTATCGGGATCTCCTCCTCTGGGGCCAACGTCCTGACTTTC. As protein: CASSIGISSSGANVLTF. Looking up the rest from reference TRBV5-1 and TRBJ2-6 gives the full variable domain: KAGVTQTPRYLIKTRGQQVTLSCSPISGHRSVSWYQQTPGQGLQFLFEYFSETQRNKGNFPGRFSGRQFSNSRSEMNVSTLELGDSALYLCASSIGISSSGANVLTFGAGSRLTVL.

In this sample, this clone turned up a few times. The J gene is TRBJ2-5, the V gene TRBV25-1, with a possible D match to TRBD1 (6 bases). V was trimmed by 3 bases and J by 1 base, leaving 12 bases between them. The CDR3 runs 15 residues. CDR1 MGHDK and CDR2 SYGVNS come from the germline V gene. The CDR3 region is CASSDRGSFQETQYF. The CDR3 region has the DNA TGTGCCAGCAGTGACAGGGGCTCCTTCCAAGAGACCCAGTACTTC. Variable domain in full (rest from reference TRBV25-1 and TRBJ2-5): EADIYQTPRYLVIGTGKKITLECSQTMGHDKMYWYQQDPGMELHLIHYSYGVNSTEKGDLSSESTVSRIRTEHFPLTLESARPSHTSQYLCASSDRGSFQETQYFGPGTRLLVL.

The gene calls are TRBV2 and TRBJ1-3, with D possibly being TRBD1 (6 bases). Germline V gene data show CDR1 as SNHLY and CDR2 as FYNNEI. The CDR3 spans 16 residues. Trimming left V 5 bases short and J 3 bases short, with 17 bases between. CDR3 coding DNA: TGTGCCAGCAGTTTAGAGAGGGCAGGGGTTGGAAACACCATATATTTT. Protein sequence: CASSLERAGVGNTIYF. The variable domain in full, completed from reference TRBV2 and TRBJ1-3, reads EPEVTQTPSHQVTQMGQEVILRCVPISNHLYFYWYRQILGQKVEFLVSFYNNEISEKSEIFDDQFSVERPDGSNFTLKIRSTKLEDSAMYFCASSLERAGVGNTIYFGEGSWLTVV.

This clone appeared a single time. The chain recombines TRBV14 with TRBJ2-1; D gene ambiguous. V lost 0 bases to trimming and J lost 7 bases, with 13 bases between them. The CDR3 covers 15 residues. Germline values: CDR1 SGHDN, CDR2 FVKESK. In DNA form, the CDR3 reads TGTGCCAGCAGCCAAGAAAGTGGGTTTCTGAATGAGCAGTTCTTC. It encodes CASSQESGFLNEQFF.

The rearrangement joins TRBV6-1 to TRBJ1-2; D call uncertain. The CDR3 runs 13 residues. The germline gives CDR1 MNHNS, CDR2 SASEGT. The ends were cut back, 6 bases at V and 2 bases at J, with 10 bases in the middle. CDR3: CASSQAGNYGYTF. In nucleotides, the CDR3 is TGTGCCAGCAGCCAAGCTGGGAACTATGGCTACACCTTC.

The CDR3 DNA reads TGTGCCAGCAGTTACACGGGAGGGCCCACAGATACGCAGTATTTT. Translation: CASSYTGGPTDTQYF. The chain recombines TRBV6-6 with TRBJ2-3; 8 bases are shared with TRBD2. The CDR3 contains 15 residues. The germline V gene has CDR1 MNHNY and CDR2 SVGAGI (reference sequence). The J segment lost 2 bases and the V segment lost 2 bases, leaving 3 bases of the junction unmatched.

This chain connects TRBV27 to TRBJ2-3, with 9 bases identical to TRBD1. Germline CDR1 and CDR2: MNHEY and SMNVEV (reference sequence). The junction had 11 bases not matched to a gene; V was cut back by 5 bases and J by 2 bases. This CDR3 is 17 amino acids long. The CDR3 DNA follows: TGTGCCAGCAGTCCCTCCGGGACAGGGAGGGACACAGATACGCAGTATTTT. This gives the protein CASSPSGTGRDTDTQYF.

The chain recombines TRBV11-2 with TRBJ2-1; D remains unclear. Germline V gene sequence: CDR1 SGHAT, CDR2 FQNNGV. The CDR3 runs to 13 residues. Trimming removed 5 bases from V and 7 bases from J, with 12 bases in between. CDR3 sequence (DNA): TGTGCCAGCAGCGTTATCGGGCAAAATGAGCAGTTCTTC. Translating it yields CASSVIGQNEQFF.

This clone was detected a few times. CDR3 coding DNA: TGTGCCTGCTGTGCCGGGGGCAATCAGCCCCAGCATTTT. It yields the protein CACCAGGNQPQHF. This chain uses TRBV19 with TRBJ1-5, with D hard to call. V lost 11 bases and J 2 bases, leaving 13 bases between the germline ends. Germline lookup yields CDR1 LNHDA and CDR2 SQIVND (reference sequence). The CDR3 is made up of 13 amino acids.

This chain connects TRBV4-3 to TRBJ2-2, with TRBD2 matching 8 bases. Germline trimming cut 0 bases from V and 5 bases from J; bases unmatched to any gene: 5. The germline V gene encodes CDR1 LGHNA and CDR2 YSLEER. This CDR3 contains 16 residues. The CDR3 DNA sequence: TGCGCCAGCAGCCAAGATGTAGCGGGAAGTACCGGGGAGCTGTTTTTT. Translated, it gives CASSQDVAGSTGELFF.

The chain combines TRBV5-1 with TRBJ1-1; 7 nucleotides agree with TRBD1. Germline CDR1 is SGHRS and CDR2 is YFSETQ. V was pared by 3 bases and J by 4 bases, with 15 bases of the junction left unmatched. The CDR3 runs 17 residues. The CDR3 coding sequence is TGCGCCAGCAGCTCATTAACGATAACAGGGGAAGGCACTGAAGCTTTCTTT. Protein product: CASSSLTITGEGTEAFF.

The J gene is TRBJ2-2, the V gene TRBV15; 7 bases are shared with TRBD2. J was trimmed by 3 bases and V by 4 bases; bases with no gene match: 5. This CDR3 has 15 residues. The germline gives CDR1 LNHNV, CDR2 YYDKDF (reference sequence). As DNA, the CDR3 is TGTGCCACCAGCACCGGGAGGCGGGACACCGGGGAGCTGTTTTTT. Translation: CATSTGRRDTGELFF. Drawing the rest from reference TRBV15 and TRBJ2-2, the complete variable domain is DAMVIQNPRYQVTQFGKPVTLSCSQTLNHNVMYWYQQKSSQAPKLLFHYYDKDFNNEADTPDNFQSRRPNTSFCFLDIRSPGLGDTAMYLCATSTGRRDTGELFFGEGSRLTVL.

CDR3 DNA sequence: TGTGCCAGCAGCCGCACAGGCGAGAGCTCCTACGAGCAGTACTTC. As protein: CASSRTGESSYEQYF. The chain has TRBV7-2 and TRBJ2-7; TRBD1 is a possible D gene (5 bases). The CDR3 is made up of 15 amino acids. CDR1 is SGHTA and CDR2 is FQGNSA in the germline V gene. The V end lost 5 bases, the J end lost 0 bases, and 14 bases lay between the germline ends.

The V call is TRBV7-9, the J call TRBJ2-7; D is ambiguous. The CDR3 contains 13 residues. Germline values: CDR1 SEHNR, CDR2 FQNEAQ (reference sequence). V shed 3 bases and J shed 2 bases, with 8 bases lying between them. The chain's CDR3 is CASSFVGTYEQYF. In DNA, the CDR3 is TGTGCCAGCAGCTTTGTGGGCACCTACGAGCAGTACTTC.

The rearrangement uses TRBV29-1 and TRBJ2-3, with 9 bases matching TRBD2. This CDR3 region has 16 residues. After removal of 7 bases from V and 4 bases from J, the junction contained 15 bases not matched to a gene. CDR1 and CDR2 (germline): SQVTM, ANQGSEA. CDR3 DNA: TGCAGCGCGATCCCCGGGGCGGGAGGGCCCGCAGATACGCAGTATTTT. It codes for CSAIPGAGGPADTQYF.

The sample holds a few counts of this clone. This CDR3 reads CAWSPLSGEISGNTIYF. The CDR3 bases are TGTGCCTGGAGTCCCCTTTCGGGGGAGATCTCTGGAAACACCATATATTTT. The rearrangement uses TRBV30 and TRBJ1-3; perhaps TRBD1 as D (5 bases). Trimming left V 2 bases short and J 0 bases short, with 17 bases between. The V gene's germline CDR1 is GTSNPN and CDR2 SVGIG (reference sequence). CDR3 length: 17 residues.

This chain links TRBV11-2 with TRBJ2-7, with D maybe TRBD2 (6 bases). The V end lost 3 bases, the J end lost 7 bases, and 19 bases lay between the germline ends. The CDR3 is made up of 15 amino acids. From germline, CDR1 is SGHAT and CDR2 FQNNGV. The CDR3 loop reads CASSFAAGSTSEQYF. In DNA, the CDR3 is TGTGCCAGCAGCTTTGCAGCCGGATCGACTAGTGAGCAGTACTTC. The full variable domain, with the rest looked up from reference TRBV11-2 and TRBJ2-7, is EAGVAQSPRYKIIEKRQSVAFWCNPISGHATLYWYQQILGQGPKLLIQFQNNGVVDDSQLPKDRFSAERLKGVDSTLKIQPAKLEDSAVYLCASSFAAGSTSEQYFGPGTRLTVT.